The T cell receptor beta chain under discussion was sequenced for a study of OX40 agonist ivuxolimab in advanced cancers. V lost 5 bases to trimming and J lost 7 bases, with 9 bases between them. Germline assignment: CDR1 MDHEN and CDR2 SYDVKM. This CDR3 contains 12 residues. Profiling relied on immunoSEQ multiplex PCR, and the TCRdb table lists in-frame clones only, not all of them. The sample consists of approximately 66,000 clones, over 80% of them appearing once. This clone came up a few times. Its target is not known. Study observations and caveats: Also showing low normalized T-cell clonal expansion were some of the nonresponders.

J is TRBJ1-5 and V is TRBV28; the D is unclear. The source of this sequence is an adult with an advanced solid tumor such as melanoma, head and neck, liver or kidney cancer. The specimen comprised CD4+ or CD8+ T cells sorted from blood, sampled in a trial of the OX40 agonist ivuxolimab. CDR3 in DNA: TGTGCCAGCAGTCATCAGTGGCAGCCCCAGCATTTT. As protein: CASSHQWQPQHF.